Given below is one TCR beta chain in context. This entry belongs to a study of blood T cell repertoires in COVID-19. Study details: The origin of the acute and convalescent COVID-19 samples was the United States, Italy and Spain. T cells, B-cell-depleted T cells, or PBMCs provided the cDNA or gDNA that served as material.

Per the original data handling: Nucleated cell number was recorded as an estimate derived from reference gene primer amplification. TCRdb keeps only in-frame clones here, not all; method: immunoSEQ multiplex PCR. V, J and clone size are those of that table, while D and trimming were read from the DNA. Altogether about 100,000 clones are present, more than 85% being singletons, with the ten largest covering about 1%. Germline V gene data show CDR1 as SGHAT and CDR2 as FQNNGV. V lost 1 base and J 5 bases, leaving 11 bases between the germline ends. The CDR3 runs 14 residues. The receptor was isolated from a man in his 60s with acute or convalescent COVID-19. The chain combines TRBV11-2 with TRBJ2-5; D is possibly TRBD1 (6 bases). The sample taken for sequencing was peripheral blood. CDR3 region: CASSLVGRGETQYF. CDR3 sequence (DNA): TGTGCCAGCAGCTTAGTGGGCAGGGGCGAGACCCAGTACTTC.